One sample yielded the 2 T cell receptor beta chains listed below, sequenced in a study of regulatory T cells in long-lasting Graves disease. The TCR beta library used iRepertoire HTBI primers with Arm-PCR amplification of CDR3. TCRdb itself ran the multiplex PCR reads through MiXCR, one entry per CDR3 protein. The sample includes fewer than 650,000 distinct CDR3 sequences, around 17% seen only once; the top ten take roughly 18%. Noted time point: newly diagnosed GD, antithyroid drugs for less than 3 months. Scientists built the TCR library using RNA that was extracted from PBMCs. The sample was also linked to a second study, of T cells in Graves' hyperthyroidism and ophthalmopathy.

Sample: peripheral blood mononuclear cells (PBMCs), taken at new diagnosis, from a patient treated with antithyroid drugs. The receptors originated from a woman under 40 with Graves disease.

The V call is TRBV30, the J call TRBJ2-3; perhaps TRBD2 as D (5 bases). The J call may be wrong; the DNA end is better matched by TRBJ2-5. Per the germline V gene, CDR1 is GTSNPN and CDR2 is SVGIG (reference sequence). This CDR3 comprises 14 residues. CDR3 nucleotides: TGTGCCTGGAATGGAATCCGACGGGGAGAGACCCAGTACTTC. Its translation is CAWNGIRRGETQYF.

The chain uses TRBV4-1 and TRBJ1-5; no clear D. The V and J ends lost 2 bases and 1 base respectively, with 6 bases between them. Germline lookup yields CDR1 MGHRA and CDR2 YSYEKL. The CDR3 sequence is 14 residues long. The CDR3 protein is CASSQHPSNQPQHF. Written as DNA, the CDR3 is TGCGCCAGCAGCCAACATCCGAGCAATCAGCCCCAGCATTTT.